This TCR beta chain was retrieved from a study of OX40 agonist ivuxolimab in advanced cancers. Across the whole study: Every 2 weeks, ivuxolimab was infused into the patients intravenously at between 0.01 and 10 mg/kg. Study-wide findings and caveats: Clonal expansion was among the lowest in partial responders at 0.1-3.0 mg/kg, especially CD8+. The study observed clonal expansion of CD4+ and CD8+ blood T cells by week 6 at 0.1 to 3.0 mg/kg.

Autoimmune disease history or systemic immunosuppression disqualified patients. The V and J ends lost 6 bases and 1 base respectively, with 12 bases between them. The germline gives CDR1 MNHEY, CDR2 SVGAGI. This CDR3 is built from 15 residues. In regard to this clone: The antigen is undetermined.

Data came from immunoSEQ multiplex PCR; TCRdb stores just in-frame clones and leaves some out. The sample includes roughly 70,000 clones, about 87% of them seen just once. V gene TRBV6-5 combines with J gene TRBJ2-2; D perhaps matches TRBD1 (5 bases). This clonotype was sampled from an adult with an advanced solid tumor such as melanoma, head and neck, liver or kidney cancer. The sample consisted of CD4+ or CD8+ T cells sorted from blood, taken in a trial of the OX40 agonist ivuxolimab. CDR3 amino acids: CASRLDRLNTGELFF. For the CDR3, the DNA is TGTGCCAGCAGACTTGACAGACTGAACACCGGGGAGCTGTTTTTT.